This TCR beta chain comes out of a study of CD8+ T cells in alopecia areata. Regarding this clone: What it recognizes is unknown. This sample includes further DNA sequences coding for the same CDR3.

Regarding the study as a whole: Tissue-resident alphabeta T cells belonging to normal skin likewise get sequenced within scalp specimens. Clonality exceeded that of normal scalp in lesional scalp, most notably in alopecia totalis/universalis. In patients, TCRs were shared less clearly than in mice, and HLA may possibly be involved.

RNA extraction was followed by reverse transcription into cDNA, which acted as the sequencing template. Only in-frame clones appear in the TCRdb table, and some are missing; sequencing was by immunoSEQ multiplex PCR. The repertoire includes 110,000 or so clones, 55% to 70% of them detected once, and about 3% sits in the top ten. PBMCs served as the source from which CD4+ and CD8+ T cells were sorted. In germline, CDR1 is SGHNT, CDR2 YYREEE (reference sequence). This CDR3 has 14 amino acids. V lost 0 bases, J lost 2 bases, and 0 bases stayed unmatched. The receptor's source is a human donor in good health. The sample comprised CD4+ T cells sorted from blood. The chain recombines TRBV5-4 with TRBJ2-5; 8 bases fit TRBD2. Here the CDR3 reads CASSLAGGQETQYF. The CDR3 nucleotides read TGTGCCAGCAGCTTGGCGGGGGGGCAAGAGACCCAGTACTTC.